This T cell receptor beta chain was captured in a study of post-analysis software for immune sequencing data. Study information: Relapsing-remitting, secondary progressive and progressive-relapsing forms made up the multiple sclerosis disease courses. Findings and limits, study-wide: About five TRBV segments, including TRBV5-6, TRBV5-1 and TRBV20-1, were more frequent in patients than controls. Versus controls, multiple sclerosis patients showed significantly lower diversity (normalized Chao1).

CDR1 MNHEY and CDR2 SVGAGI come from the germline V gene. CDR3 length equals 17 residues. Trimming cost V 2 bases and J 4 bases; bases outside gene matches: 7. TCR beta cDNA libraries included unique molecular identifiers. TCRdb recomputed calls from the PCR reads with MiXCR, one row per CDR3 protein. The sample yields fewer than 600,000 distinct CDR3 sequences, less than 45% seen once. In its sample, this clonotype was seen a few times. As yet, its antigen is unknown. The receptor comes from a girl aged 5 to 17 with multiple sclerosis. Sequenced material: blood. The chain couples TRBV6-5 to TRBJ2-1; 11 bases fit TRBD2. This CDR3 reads CASSYTLTSGKYNEQFF. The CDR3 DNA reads TGTGCCAGCAGTTACACCCTGACTAGCGGGAAATACAATGAGCAGTTCTTC.